This TCR beta chain is from a study of T cells in Graves' hyperthyroidism and ophthalmopathy. The sample holds one count of this clonotype. RNA transcripts provided the source from which TCR beta CDR3 regions were amplified. The TCR CDR3 was amplified in a first-round RT-PCR using the HTBI primer set. TCRdb independently ran MiXCR on the multiplex PCR reads; one entry per CDR3 protein. The sample holds some 440,000 distinct CDR3 sequences, about a sixth seen once. The CDR3 runs 14 residues. Germline V gene sequence: CDR1 DFQATT, CDR2 SNEGSKA (reference sequence). V lost 3 bases, J lost 15 bases, and 14 bases stayed unmatched.

Sequencing used blood. The chain links TRBV20-1 to TRBJ2-1; 10 bases map to TRBD2. The sequence came from a woman aged 18-29 years with Graves' hyperthyroidism. DNA of the CDR3: TGCAGTGCTAGTCCGGGACTAGCGAATAATTGGGGGTTCTTC. This translates into CSASPGLANNWGFF.